Included here is one T cell receptor (beta chain) sequence, with context. Its specificity is unknown. Researchers took blood at baseline, on cycle 4 day 1, and on cycle 7 day 1. The sample is drawn from a study of OX40 agonist ivuxolimab in advanced cancers. Study-level results: Certain nonresponders likewise exhibited a low normalized T-cell clonal expansion.

TCRdb's copy holds only in-frame clones and misses some; the assay was immunoSEQ multiplex PCR. The top ten hold 0.15% to 0.2% of the sample, which has some 96,000 clones, over 75% seen once. The input for sequencing was CD4+ or CD8+ T cells sorted from blood, taken in a trial of the OX40 agonist ivuxolimab. This receptor was taken from an adult with an advanced solid tumor such as melanoma, head and neck, liver or kidney cancer.

This CDR3 is CASSVSLVTRGDTQYF. The CDR3 DNA sequence: TGTGCCAGCAGTGTGTCGCTAGTTACCAGGGGGGATACGCAGTATTTT. The chain is built from TRBV2 and TRBJ2-3, with TRBD1 identical over 7 bases. Trimming at V came to 4 bases and at J to 6 bases, leaving 13 bases not matched to a gene. This CDR3 comprises 16 residues. Germline V gene sequence: CDR1 SNHLY, CDR2 FYNNEI.